These T cell receptor beta chains were read from a single sample in a study of cytomegalovirus exposure and HLA in healthy donors. Method: immunoSEQ multiplex PCR; TCRdb's copy keeps in-frame clones and lacks some. Of about 68,000 clones in the sample, 80% to 90% were seen once. The specimen was PBMCs. The receptors stem from a human donor in good health. CDR3s include the opening cysteine and the closing phenylalanine or tryptophan. Fields, in order: J gene, CDR3 length, V gene, D gene, CDR3 protein. D genes are given only for firm matches.

TRBJ1-1	13	TRBV7-3	-	CASSIDSLTEAFF
TRBJ2-1	16	TRBV4-3	TRBD2	CASSARLAGGSNEQFF
TRBJ2-1	15	TRBV7-2	-	CANSLTGERINEQFF
TRBJ2-1	16	TRBV9	TRBD2	CASSSRTSGVRNEQFF
TRBJ1-6	16	TRBV5-6	-	CASSLHRTPSFSPLHF
TRBJ2-3	12	TRBV6-1	TRBD2	CASSVERGTQYF
TRBJ2-3	14	TRBV4-3	-	CASSQNRAPDTQYF
TRBJ1-6	15	TRBV9	TRBD1	CASTTGDRDNSPLHF
TRBJ1-4	14	TRBV19	-	CASSPFTTVEKLFF
TRBJ1-1	14	TRBV5-1	-	CASSLDQDSNEAFF
TRBJ2-1	14	TRBV18	TRBD2	CASRTSADLVEQFF
TRBJ2-3	11	TRBV29-1	TRBD1	CSVEDRDRESF
TRBJ1-2	15	TRBV19	TRBD1	CASSPDLGDSHGYPF
TRBJ2-4	13	TRBV5-4	-	CASSAGERNIQYF
TRBJ1-2	13	TRBV2	TRBD1	CASSDDRVQGYTF
TRBJ2-7	16	TRBV7-9	TRBD2	CASSPRASGGPYEQYF
TRBJ2-7	13	TRBV6-5	-	CASSYSSAYEQYF
TRBJ2-7	14	TRBV7-2	TRBD1	CASSLETGPYEQYF
TRBJ1-1	14	TRBV10-3	-	CAISPTPTGTEAFF
TRBJ1-5	14	TRBV7-2	-	CASSRTHRNQPQHF
TRBJ1-6	14	TRBV12-5	-	CASGLVGGNSPLHF
TRBJ1-4	16	TRBV4-1	-	CASSRLPGLANEKLFF
TRBJ1-2	18	TRBV4-1	TRBD1	CASSQDTIGTGRAYGYTF
TRBJ2-3	12	TRBV7-9	-	CASSSTLDTQYF
TRBJ1-5	15	TRBV6-1	-	CASTLYRGASQPQHF
TRBJ1-1	14	TRBV5-1	TRBD1	CASSSRQGETEAFF
TRBJ2-1	18	TRBV27	TRBD2	CASSYGLAGGPSYNEQFF
TRBJ2-7	14	TRBV7-2	TRBD1	CASSRDSSSYEQYF
TRBJ2-2	15	TRBV7-3	-	CASSLTGMNTGELFF
TRBJ2-3	14	TRBV5-4	TRBD1	CASSADRGSDTQYF
TRBJ1-4	13	TRBV28	-	CAAAPGGNEKLFF
TRBJ2-7	14	TRBV4-2	-	CASSQGTAGYEQYF
TRBJ2-1	16	TRBV19	-	CASSIVLASSYNEQFF
TRBJ2-5	21	TRBV5-1	TRBD2	CASSAGTGYGTSGASKETQYF
TRBJ2-1	15	TRBV9	-	CASSVSFEGSGEQFF
TRBJ1-1	12	TRBV10-2	-	CASNAGVTEAFF
TRBJ2-3	18	TRBV19	TRBD2	CASSMRFGGGGARDTQYF
TRBJ1-2	15	TRBV5-4	-	CASSLVGRGSFGYPF
TRBJ2-2	15	TRBV25-1	TRBD1	CASSEQGARIGELFF
TRBJ2-7	14	TRBV29-1	-	CSVEVPGHPYEQYF
TRBJ2-5	11	TRBV6-1	-	CASSPSRTQYF
TRBJ2-5	13	TRBV27	TRBD2	CASSLQGGETQYF
TRBJ1-2	13	TRBV28	-	CASSSSLNYGYTF
TRBJ1-2	13	TRBV7-2	-	CASSLGLNYGYTF
TRBJ2-2	13	TRBV13	-	CASSLGASGELFF
TRBJ1-1	14	TRBV11-2	TRBD1	CASSFGTGYTEAFF